A selection of T cell receptor beta chains follows, all from one sample in a study of a mutant IDH1 vaccine in newly diagnosed glioma. Their cognate antigens are unknown. Using immunoSEQ multiplex PCR, the repertoire was profiled, and TCRdb retains in-frame clones only, with some absent. The data contain fewer than 70,000 clones, about 87% of them singletons. The input for sequencing was PBMCs, taken from a glioma patient whose treatment included an IDH1 peptide vaccine. These receptors were collected from a man aged 25 to 40 with glioma. Each CDR3 is given with its conserved first and last residue. Each record gives: CDR3 protein, CDR3 DNA, J gene, clone size, D gene, V gene. The D gene is left open where the match is weak. Size is omitted from some rows. Given values are once, few, many or a class for expanded clones.

CDR3: CASSSTGGGYGYTF
DNA: TGTGCCAGCAGCTCGACAGGGGGTGGCTATGGCTACACCTTC
J: TRBJ1-2
size: -
D: TRBD1
V: TRBV7-8

CDR3: CAISVYSGANVLTF
DNA: TGTGCCATCAGTGTGTACTCTGGGGCCAACGTCCTGACTTTC
J: TRBJ2-6
size: -
D: -
V: TRBV10-3

CDR3: CASSLRQGNTGELFF
DNA: TGTGCCAGCAGCCTCAGACAGGGGAACACCGGGGAGCTGTTTTTT
J: TRBJ2-2
size: -
D: TRBD1
V: TRBV7-3

CDR3: CASSQDPGYYNEQFF
DNA: TGTGCCAGCAGCCAAGATCCCGGTTACTACAATGAGCAGTTCTTC
J: TRBJ2-1
size: -
D: -
V: TRBV4-2

CDR3: CASSPSSYEQYF
DNA: TGTGCCAGCAGCCCTAGCTCCTACGAGCAGTACTTC
J: TRBJ2-7
size: -
D: -
V: TRBV7-2

CDR3: CASTFGGLAGGHTDTQYF
DNA: TGTGCCAGCACCTTTGGGGGACTAGCGGGAGGCCACACAGATACGCAGTATTTT
J: TRBJ2-3
size: -
D: TRBD2
V: TRBV28

CDR3: CASGPGAMDTQYF
DNA: TGTGCCAGCGGGCCGGGAGCTATGGATACGCAGTATTTT
J: TRBJ2-3
size: -
D: -
V: TRBV7-9

CDR3: CASSEGTVYGYTF
DNA: TGTGCCAGCAGTGAAGGTACGGTCTATGGCTACACCTTC
J: TRBJ1-2
size: -
D: -
V: TRBV6-1

CDR3: CASSSTGQLNEQFF
DNA: TGTGCCAGCAGCAGCACAGGACAATTGAATGAGCAGTTCTTC
J: TRBJ2-1
size: -
D: -
V: TRBV5-5

CDR3: CASSDQGDPNEKLFF
DNA: TGTGCCAGCAGCGATCAGGGGGATCCTAATGAAAAACTGTTTTTT
J: TRBJ1-4
size: few
D: TRBD1
V: TRBV7-9

CDR3: CASSHGNYGYTF
DNA: TGTGCCAGCAGTCACGGAAACTATGGCTACACCTTC
J: TRBJ1-2
size: -
D: -
V: TRBV6-1

CDR3: CASSPQGVDTDTQYF
DNA: TGTGCCAGCAGTCCTCAGGGGGTGGACACGGATACGCAGTATTTT
J: TRBJ2-3
size: -
D: TRBD1
V: TRBV7-2

CDR3: CASSFRQGDTGELFF
DNA: TGCGCCAGCAGCTTTAGACAGGGAGACACCGGGGAGCTGTTTTTT
J: TRBJ2-2
size: -
D: TRBD1
V: TRBV5-1

CDR3: CASSPVAGLAGVIRTDTQYF
DNA: TGTGCCAGCAGCCCAGTTGCGGGACTAGCGGGAGTAATTAGGACAGATACGCAGTATTTT
J: TRBJ2-3
size: -
D: TRBD2
V: TRBV28

CDR3: CASSPIGTVNQPQHF
DNA: TGTGCCAGCAGCCCAATAGGGACAGTCAATCAGCCCCAGCATTTT
J: TRBJ1-5
size: -
D: TRBD1
V: TRBV6-1

CDR3: CASDPPPGEMNTEAFF
DNA: TGTGCCAGCGACCCTCCGCCAGGCGAAATGAACACTGAAGCTTTCTTT
J: TRBJ1-1
size: once
D: -
V: TRBV7-2

CDR3: CATSRDRGQINQPQHF
DNA: TGTGCCACCAGCAGAGACCGAGGACAGATCAATCAGCCCCAGCATTTT
J: TRBJ1-5
size: -
D: -
V: TRBV15

CDR3: CSVATDEAFF
DNA: TGCAGCGTTGCGACGGATGAAGCTTTCTTT
J: TRBJ1-1
size: few
D: -
V: TRBV29-1

CDR3: CASSFRLANSYNEQFF
DNA: TGTGCCAGCAGCTTTAGGCTAGCGAACTCCTACAATGAGCAGTTCTTC
J: TRBJ2-1
size: -
D: -
V: TRBV5-6

CDR3: CAWSVVWDRDHEQFF
DNA: TGTGCCTGGAGTGTAGTTTGGGACAGGGACCACGAGCAGTTCTTC
J: TRBJ2-1
size: -
D: TRBD1
V: TRBV30

CDR3: CASGYTGNTIYF
DNA: TGTGCCTCCGGTTATACTGGAAACACCATATATTTT
J: TRBJ1-3
size: -
D: -
V: TRBV2

CDR3: CASSLRGDSGNTIYF
DNA: TGCGCCAGCAGCTTGCGGGGCGACTCTGGAAACACCATATATTTT
J: TRBJ1-3
size: few
D: -
V: TRBV5-1

CDR3: CASSLTSGGDEQFF
DNA: TGTGCCAGCAGCTTGACTAGCGGTGGGGATGAGCAGTTCTTC
J: TRBJ2-1
size: -
D: TRBD2
V: TRBV7-9

CDR3: CASSPTRTDEKLFF
DNA: TGTGCCAGTAGCCCTACCCGGACAGATGAAAAACTGTTTTTT
J: TRBJ1-4
size: -
D: -
V: TRBV19

CDR3: CASRPALSTGNNQPQHF
DNA: TGCGCCAGCAGACCCGCCCTCTCAACAGGGAACAATCAGCCCCAGCATTTT
J: TRBJ1-5
size: -
D: -
V: TRBV23-1

CDR3: CAWSVEGTQPQHF
DNA: TGTGCCTGGAGTGTGGAGGGCACTCAGCCCCAGCATTTT
J: TRBJ1-5
size: few
D: -
V: TRBV30

CDR3: CASSFMAEQYF
DNA: TGTGCCAGCAGCTTCATGGCCGAGCAGTACTTC
J: TRBJ2-7
size: -
D: -
V: TRBV11-2

CDR3: CASSPREPHTDTQYF
DNA: TGTGCCAGCAGCCCGCGGGAACCCCACACAGATACGCAGTATTTT
J: TRBJ2-3
size: once
D: -
V: TRBV7-6

CDR3: CASSLSQRSSYNEQFF
DNA: TGCGCCAGCAGCCTAAGTCAACGCAGCTCCTACAATGAGCAGTTCTTC
J: TRBJ2-1
size: -
D: -
V: TRBV4-1

CDR3: CASSSTGLITEAFF
DNA: TGTGCCAGCAGCTCGACAGGGCTAATCACTGAAGCTTTCTTT
J: TRBJ1-1
size: -
D: TRBD1
V: TRBV6-5

CDR3: CARGAVEGRETQYF
DNA: TGTGCCAGGGGCGCGGTCGAGGGAAGAGAGACCCAGTACTTC
J: TRBJ2-5
size: -
D: -
V: TRBV5-4

CDR3: CASSIGGLGETQYF
DNA: TGTGCCAGTAGTATAGGGGGCCTGGGGGAGACCCAGTACTTC
J: TRBJ2-5
size: -
D: -
V: TRBV19

CDR3: CASSGAPWANVLTF
DNA: TGTGCCAGCAGCGGCGCGCCTTGGGCCAACGTCCTGACTTTC
J: TRBJ2-6
size: -
D: -
V: TRBV27

CDR3: CASSRGHGSYEQYF
DNA: TGTGCCAGTAGTAGGGGGCACGGGTCCTACGAGCAGTACTTC
J: TRBJ2-7
size: -
D: -
V: TRBV19

CDR3: CASSLGMDNTEAFF
DNA: TGCGCCAGCAGCTTGGGAATGGACAACACTGAAGCTTTCTTT
J: TRBJ1-1
size: -
D: -
V: TRBV5-1

CDR3: CASRIAGPSYEQYF
DNA: TGTGCCAGCAGGATAGCGGGGCCCTCCTACGAGCAGTACTTC
J: TRBJ2-7
size: -
D: TRBD2
V: TRBV6-1

CDR3: CASSPPRDRGNTEAFF
DNA: TGTGCCAGCAGTCCACCCCGGGACAGGGGGAACACTGAAGCTTTCTTT
J: TRBJ1-1
size: -
D: TRBD1
V: TRBV6-6

CDR3: CASSTKYRGRERNTEAFF
DNA: TGCGCCAGCAGCACGAAATACAGGGGGCGAGAAAGGAACACTGAAGCTTTCTTT
J: TRBJ1-1
size: -
D: TRBD1
V: TRBV5-1

CDR3: CASSQDGAGRGTQYF
DNA: TGCGCCAGCAGCCAAGACGGGGCAGGGAGAGGGACCCAGTACTTC
J: TRBJ2-5
size: -
D: -
V: TRBV4-3

CDR3: CASSVKGSNEQYF
DNA: TGTGCCAGCAGCGTAAAGGGGTCAAACGAGCAGTACTTC
J: TRBJ2-7
size: -
D: -
V: TRBV9

CDR3: CASSPLAIYEQYF
DNA: TGTGCCAGCTCACCGTTGGCAATCTACGAGCAGTACTTC
J: TRBJ2-7
size: -
D: -
V: TRBV18

CDR3: CASSFGSGDTQYF
DNA: TGTGCCAGCAGCTTCGGGTCGGGAGATACGCAGTATTTT
J: TRBJ2-3
size: once
D: -
V: TRBV7-9

CDR3: CASSFRDTGSEQFF
DNA: TGTGCCAGCAGCTTCCGGGACACTGGTAGTGAGCAGTTCTTC
J: TRBJ2-1
size: -
D: -
V: TRBV7-8

CDR3: CASSEAQGHETQYF
DNA: TGTGCCAGCAGTGAAGCGCAGGGGCATGAGACCCAGTACTTC
J: TRBJ2-5
size: -
D: -
V: TRBV2

CDR3: CASSYSGRNYGYTF
DNA: TGTGCCAGCAGTTACTCGGGCCGGAACTATGGCTACACCTTC
J: TRBJ1-2
size: -
D: -
V: TRBV6-6

CDR3: CASSEEEGRGNEKLFF
DNA: TGTGCCAGCAGTGAAGAGGAGGGACGGGGAAATGAAAAACTGTTTTTT
J: TRBJ1-4
size: once
D: -
V: TRBV6-1

CDR3: CASSFSREGGYTF
DNA: TGTGCCAGCAGTTTTTCCAGGGAGGGTGGCTACACCTTC
J: TRBJ1-2
size: -
D: -
V: TRBV6-1

CDR3: CASKRADTGELFF
DNA: TGTGCCAGCAAAAGGGCTGACACCGGGGAGCTGTTTTTT
J: TRBJ2-2
size: -
D: -
V: TRBV6-9

CDR3: CASSLGPRDRGPTEAFF
DNA: TGCGCCAGCAGCTTGGGCCCCCGGGACAGGGGGCCGACTGAAGCTTTCTTT
J: TRBJ1-1
size: -
D: TRBD1
V: TRBV5-1

CDR3: CASSVGNRGSYEQYF
DNA: TGTGCCAGCAGTGTAGGTAACAGGGGCTCCTACGAGCAGTACTTC
J: TRBJ2-7
size: -
D: TRBD1
V: TRBV2

CDR3: CASSKQGVNEKLFF
DNA: TGTGCCAGCAGCAAACAGGGGGTTAATGAAAAACTGTTTTTT
J: TRBJ1-4
size: -
D: TRBD1
V: TRBV28